The following is a TCR beta chain sequence with its context. Clinical history as reported by participants underpinned cohort assignment. The data originate from a study of blood T cell repertoires in COVID-19. Study-wide context: Samples of COVID-19 (acute and convalescent) were obtained from the United States, Italy and Spain. The cDNA or gDNA used as material had been derived from T cells, B-cell-depleted T cells, or PBMCs.

Authors' data handling: Researchers report that nucleated cell counts were estimated from reference gene primer amplification. Assay used: immunoSEQ multiplex PCR; TCRdb lists only in-frame clones, some missing. V and J calls plus clone size are reproduced from that table; the DNA served to infer D and trimming. The table lists 88,000 or so clones, roughly 91% of them singletons. Sequencing was performed on PBMCs or T cells enriched from blood (not recorded which). The sequence was obtained from a woman between 50 and 59 years old with acute COVID-19.

CDR3: CASSILGAGGETQYF. The CDR3 DNA follows: TGTGCCAGTAGTATACTGGGGGCTGGGGGAGAGACCCAGTACTTC. This chain links TRBV19 with TRBJ2-5, with D perhaps TRBD1 (6 bases). Germline-derived CDR1 and CDR2 are LNHDA and SQIVND (reference sequence). The CDR3 spans 15 residues. The V and J ends lost 2 bases and 4 bases respectively, with 14 bases between them.